These 13 T cell receptor beta chains share one sample of origin, sequenced in a study of shared clonotypes between healthy human individuals. Assay used: immunoSEQ multiplex PCR; TCRdb lists only in-frame clones, some missing. The table includes about 2.4 million clones, 93% detected once. The sample comprised naive CD4+ T cells from PBMCs. The sample's subset: CD45RA+ positively selected. The receptors come from a young man in good health. Some clones in this sample may be carry-over from other donors' samples.

The chain employs TRBV7-3 and TRBJ2-3; D is possibly TRBD2 (6 bases). The CDR3 is 15 residues long. V dropped 5 bases and J dropped 4 bases, with 16 bases sitting between them. Germline V CDR1 and CDR2: SGHTA, FQGTGA. The CDR3 DNA follows: TGTGCCAGCAGCGCCCTTGGGGAGCGGGCAGATACGCAGTATTTT. This codes for CASSALGERADTQYF.

A note on this clone: An end of the junction does not agree with germline; a read error may underlie this. The rearrangement uses TRBV27 and TRBJ1-4, with 7 bases that match TRBD1. The germline CDR1 and CDR2 sequences are MNHEY and SMNVEV (reference sequence). This CDR3 has 19 amino acids. The CDR3 sequence: CASRTRDSYDLATNEKLVF. In DNA, the CDR3 is TGTGCCAGCAGGACCCGGGACAGCTATGACCTTGCAACTAATGAAAAACTGGTTTTT.

This sequence joins TRBV5-8 and TRBJ2-5; 7 bases match TRBD2. CDR1 SGHTS and CDR2 YDEGEE come from the germline V gene. Germline trimming cut 1 base from V and 4 bases from J; bases unmatched to any gene: 13. The CDR3 runs 17 residues. CDR3: CASSLRRAGVGRETQYF. The CDR3 coding sequence is TGTGCCAGCAGCTTGAGACGGGCGGGAGTGGGCCGAGAGACCCAGTACTTC.

This chain uses TRBV5-4 with TRBJ1-5; the D is unclear. Trimming took 4 bases from V and 6 from J, leaving 11 bases between them. Germline CDR1 and CDR2: SGHNT and YYREEE (reference sequence). The length of the CDR3 is 13 residues. The CDR3 nucleotides read TGTGCCAGCAGCGCGGGAAACTCTCAGCCCCAGCATTTT. Its translation is CASSAGNSQPQHF.

The rearrangement links TRBV4-3 to TRBJ2-7, with TRBD1 matching over 7 bases. The CDR3 loop spans 15 amino acids. Germline V gene data show CDR1 as LGHNA and CDR2 as YSLEER. Losses at the gene ends were 3 bases for V and 3 bases for J; bases not matched to a gene: 8. Written as DNA, the CDR3 is TGCGCCAGCAGCCACGGAACAGGGGAATACTACGAGCAGTACTTC. Amino acid sequence: CASSHGTGEYYEQYF.

This CDR3 is CASSLGPPYNEQFF. The CDR3, as DNA: TGTGCCAGCAGTTTAGGTCCTCCCTACAATGAGCAGTTCTTC. The chain recombines TRBV28 with TRBJ2-1; D is unclear. The CDR3 spans 14 residues. V lost 2 bases, J lost 2 bases, and 7 bases lay in between. The V gene's germline CDR1 is MDHEN and CDR2 SYDVKM.

V usage is TRBV5-1 and J usage is TRBJ1-4; weak D call: TRBD1 (5 bases). This CDR3 region has 13 residues. The V gene lost 2 bases and the J gene lost 7 bases, with 9 bases spanning the gap. CDR1 is SGHRS and CDR2 is YFSETQ in the germline V gene. In DNA form, the CDR3 reads TGCGCCAGCAGCTTCGAGGGGAGTGAAAAACTGTTTTTT. This codes for CASSFEGSEKLFF.

This rearrangement joins TRBV7-6 to TRBJ1-5, with D unclear. Germline V gene lookup returns CDR1 SGHVS and CDR2 FNYEAQ. V was pared by 4 bases and J by 0 bases, with 10 bases between. This CDR3 is built from 15 residues. The CDR3 DNA reads as TGTGCCAGCAGCTGGGCCTCGGGTAGCAATCAGCCCCAGCATTTT. It specifies CASSWASGSNQPQHF.

The V call is TRBV5-5, the J call TRBJ2-6; D remains ambiguous. Germline CDR1 reads SGHKS; CDR2 reads YYEKEE (reference sequence). The V gene lost 1 base and the J gene lost 0 bases, with 11 bases spanning the gap. This CDR3 spans 17 amino acids. Here the CDR3 DNA reads TGTGCCAGCAGCTTGAACAGCGATTACTCTGGGGCCAACGTCCTGACTTTC. Amino acid sequence: CASSLNSDYSGANVLTF. Supplemented by reference TRBV5-5 and TRBJ2-6, the full variable domain reads DAGVTQSPTHLIKTRGQQVTLRCSPISGHKSVSWYQQVLGQGPQFIFQYYEKEERGRGNFPDRFSARQFPNYSSELNVNALLLGDSALYLCASSLNSDYSGANVLTFGAGSRLTVL.

The J gene is TRBJ2-5, the V gene TRBV10-1, with a weak D call TRBD1 (6 bases). This CDR3 spans 14 amino acids. CDR1 WNHNN and CDR2 SYGVQD come from the germline V gene (reference sequence). V lost 5 bases and J 2 bases, leaving 12 bases between the germline ends. This CDR3 reads CASSPGQTQETQYF. The CDR3 nucleotides are TGCGCCAGCAGTCCAGGACAGACTCAAGAGACCCAGTACTTC.

In the case of this clone: Additional DNA sequences in this sample encode the identical CDR3. The J gene is TRBJ2-7, the V gene TRBV6-1, with D possibly matching TRBD1 (6 bases). V lost 6 bases and J lost 3, with 9 bases in between. The CDR3 sequence is 12 residues long. Germline V gives CDR1 MNHNS, CDR2 SASEGT. The DNA for the CDR3 is TGTGCCAGCAGGAAGGACAGCTACGAGCAGTACTTC. As protein: CASRKDSYEQYF.

V gene TRBV30 combines with J gene TRBJ1-2; the D gene is possibly TRBD1 (5 bases). The CDR3 runs to 14 residues. Trimming took 5 bases from V and 3 from J, leaving 16 bases between them. Germline CDR1 GTSNPN, CDR2 SVGIG (reference sequence). Here the CDR3 DNA reads TGTGCCTGGGACAACCCAAGGGGTTACTATGGCTACACCTTC. Translating it yields CAWDNPRGYYGYTF.

Details on this clone: Other DNA sequences in this sample translate to the same CDR3. The chain combines TRBV5-1 with TRBJ2-5; unclear D gene. V was cut by 0 bases and J by 1 base, with 4 bases left in between. The CDR3 extends over 13 amino acids. Germline CDR1 SGHRS, CDR2 YFSETQ. The CDR3 region has the DNA TGCGCCAGCAGCTTGGAACCCCAAGAGACCCAGTACTTC. Translated: CASSLEPQETQYF.